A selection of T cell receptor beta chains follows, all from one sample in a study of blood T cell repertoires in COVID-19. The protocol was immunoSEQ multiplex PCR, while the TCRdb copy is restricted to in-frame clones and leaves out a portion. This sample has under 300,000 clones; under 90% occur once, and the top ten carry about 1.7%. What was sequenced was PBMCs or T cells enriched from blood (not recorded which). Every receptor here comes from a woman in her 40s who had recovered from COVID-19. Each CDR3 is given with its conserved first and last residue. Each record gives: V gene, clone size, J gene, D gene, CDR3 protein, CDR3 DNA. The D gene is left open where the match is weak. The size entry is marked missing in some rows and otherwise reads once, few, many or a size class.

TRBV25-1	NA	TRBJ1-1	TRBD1	CASSRQGSNTEAFF	TGTGCCAGCAGTCGACAGGGATCGAACACTGAAGCTTTCTTT
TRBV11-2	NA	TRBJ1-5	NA	CATAPGEGNQPQHF	TGTGCCACCGCCCCGGGAGAGGGCAATCAGCCCCAGCATTTT
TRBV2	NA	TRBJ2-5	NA	CASRRQFHEYQETQYF	TGTGCCAGCAGAAGACAGTTTCATGAGTACCAAGAGACCCAGTACTTC
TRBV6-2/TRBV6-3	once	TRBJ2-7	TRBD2	CASSSQVRLAGNYEQYF	TGTGCCAGCAGTAGTCAAGTACGACTAGCTGGAAACTACGAGCAGTACTTC
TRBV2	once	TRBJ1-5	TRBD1	CASSEQGAGNQPQHF	TGTGCCAGCAGTGAGCAGGGGGCTGGGAATCAGCCCCAGCATTTT
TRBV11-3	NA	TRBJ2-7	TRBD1	CASSRGAMGQVSYEQYF	TGTGCCAGCAGCCGAGGAGCCATGGGACAGGTTTCCTACGAGCAGTACTTC
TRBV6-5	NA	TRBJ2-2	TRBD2	CASSKRGTTRGELFF	TGTGCCAGCAGCAAAAGAGGGACTACACGCGGGGAGCTGTTTTTT
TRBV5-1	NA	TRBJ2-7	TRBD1	CASSFSRGTGFVGEQYF	TGCGCCAGCAGCTTCTCTCGCGGGACAGGGTTTGTTGGCGAGCAGTACTTC
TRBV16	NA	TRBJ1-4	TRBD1	CASSRDRASEKLFF	TGTGCCAGCAGCCGGGACAGGGCCTCTGAAAAACTGTTTTTT
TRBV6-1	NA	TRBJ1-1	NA	CASSERIRGGWTEAFF	TGTGCCAGCAGTGAAAGGATTAGGGGGGGCTGGACTGAAGCTTTCTTT
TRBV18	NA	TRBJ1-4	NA	CASSRGGSNEKLFF	TGTGCCAGCTCGAGAGGAGGGTCAAATGAAAAACTGTTTTTT
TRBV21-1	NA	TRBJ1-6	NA	CASVCGSPLHF	TGTGCCAGCGTATGCGGTTCACCCCTCCACTTT
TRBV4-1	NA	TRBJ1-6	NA	CASSLRDSTSNNSPLHF	TGCGCCAGCAGCCTTAGAGACAGCACCTCCAATAATTCACCCCTCCACTTT
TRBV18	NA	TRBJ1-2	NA	CASSPREIYGYTF	TGTGCCAGCTCACCGCGAGAGATCTATGGCTACACCTTC
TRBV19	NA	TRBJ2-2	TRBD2	CASARTSVPPGELFF	TGTGCCAGTGCCCGGACTAGCGTACCCCCCGGGGAGCTGTTTTTT
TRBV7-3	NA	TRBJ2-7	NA	CASSPRGRWYEQYF	TGTGCCAGCAGCCCTAGGGGGAGATGGTACGAGCAGTACTTC
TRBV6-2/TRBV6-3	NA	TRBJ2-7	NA	CASSLLGGYEQYF	TGTGCCAGCAGTCTCCTGGGAGGCTACGAGCAGTACTTC
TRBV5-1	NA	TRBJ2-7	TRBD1	CASSFGTGLSYEQYF	TGCGCCAGCAGCTTCGGGACAGGGCTCTCCTACGAGCAGTACTTC
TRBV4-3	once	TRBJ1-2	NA	CASSQGGVGYTF	TGCGCCAGCAGCCAAGGGGGGGTTGGCTACACCTTC
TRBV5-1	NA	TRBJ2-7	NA	CASSPYSLGEQYF	TGCGCCAGCAGCCCTTACAGCCTTGGAGAGCAGTACTTC
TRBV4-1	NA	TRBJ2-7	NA	CASRLSGSYYEQYF	TGCGCCAGCCGCCTTTCGGGTTCTTACTACGAGCAGTACTTC
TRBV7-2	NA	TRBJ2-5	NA	CASSLGAGADTQYF	TGTGCCAGCAGTCTAGGGGCAGGTGCGGACACCCAGTACTTC
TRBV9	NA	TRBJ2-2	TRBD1	CASSRTTGEGTGELFF	TGTGCCAGCAGCAGAACTACAGGGGAAGGCACCGGGGAGCTGTTTTTT
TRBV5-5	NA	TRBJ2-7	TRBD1	CASSLVRQGAYEQYF	TGTGCCAGCAGCTTGGTTCGCCAGGGGGCCTACGAGCAGTACTTC
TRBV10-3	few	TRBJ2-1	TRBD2	CAISETQRGNNEQFF	TGTGCCATCAGTGAGACCCAGCGGGGTAACAATGAGCAGTTCTTC
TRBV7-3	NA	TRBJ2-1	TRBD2	CASSLGRVAGVPNEQFF	TGTGCCAGCAGCTTAGGAAGAGTTGCGGGAGTTCCCAATGAGCAGTTCTTC
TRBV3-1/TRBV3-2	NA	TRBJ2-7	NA	CASGTFGGPSYEQYF	TGTGCCAGCGGTACTTTCGGGGGGCCATCCTACGAGCAGTACTTC
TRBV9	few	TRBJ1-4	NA	CASSGPGTADNEKLFF	TGTGCCAGCAGCGGACCAGGGACTGCCGACAATGAAAAACTGTTTTTT
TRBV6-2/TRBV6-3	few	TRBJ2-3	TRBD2	CASSPLADPTDTQYF	TGTGCCAGCAGCCCACTAGCGGACCCCACAGATACGCAGTATTTT
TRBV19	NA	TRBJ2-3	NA	CASSTGHSPTDTQYF	TGTGCCAGTAGTACGGGACACTCCCCCACAGATACGCAGTATTTT
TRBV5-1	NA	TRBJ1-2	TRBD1	CASSLSGTGGSGYTF	TGCGCCAGCAGCTTGTCGGGGACAGGGGGCTCAGGCTACACCTTC
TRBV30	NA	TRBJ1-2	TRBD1	CAWSRGGGTYGYTF	TGTGCCTGGAGTCGAGGAGGGGGCACCTATGGCTACACCTTC
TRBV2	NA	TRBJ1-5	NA	CASSPEMGGDQPQHF	TGTGCCAGCAGTCCTGAGATGGGCGGGGATCAGCCCCAGCATTTT
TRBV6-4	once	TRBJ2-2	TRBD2	CASRPTGTRASGELFF	TGTGCCAGCAGACCAACCGGGACTAGAGCTTCCGGGGAGCTGTTTTTT
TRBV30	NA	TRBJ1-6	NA	CAWNEDRYNSPLHF	TGTGCCTGGAACGAGGACAGATATAATTCACCCCTCCACTTT
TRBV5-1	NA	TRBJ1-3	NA	CASSLRGVHSGNTIYF	TGCGCCAGCAGCTTGCGGGGGGTTCACTCTGGAAACACCATATATTTT